This TCR beta chain was recovered during a study of blood T cell repertoires in COVID-19. Study summary: Collection of acute and convalescent COVID-19 samples took place in the United States, Italy and Spain.

CDR1 is SNHLY and CDR2 is FYNNEI in the germline V gene. V lost 5 bases, J lost 4 bases, and 12 bases stayed unmatched. The CDR3 covers 19 residues. Participants had their cohort set by participant-reported clinical history. Donors in Cohort 3 counted as recovered after two negative PCRs, clearance, or symptom resolution. Method: immunoSEQ multiplex PCR; TCRdb's copy keeps in-frame clones and lacks some. The top ten hold more than 5% of the sample, which has 140,000 to 150,000 clones, over 65% seen once. Sequencing used PBMCs or T cells enriched from blood (not recorded which). V gene TRBV2 combines with J gene TRBJ2-6, with TRBD1 matching 12 bases. The clonotype originates from a woman aged 45-65 years who had recovered from COVID-19. The CDR3 DNA reads TGTGCCAGCAGTATTTCCCGGGACAGGGGGCTAACAGGGGCCAACGTCCTGACTTTC. It is translated as CASSISRDRGLTGANVLTF.